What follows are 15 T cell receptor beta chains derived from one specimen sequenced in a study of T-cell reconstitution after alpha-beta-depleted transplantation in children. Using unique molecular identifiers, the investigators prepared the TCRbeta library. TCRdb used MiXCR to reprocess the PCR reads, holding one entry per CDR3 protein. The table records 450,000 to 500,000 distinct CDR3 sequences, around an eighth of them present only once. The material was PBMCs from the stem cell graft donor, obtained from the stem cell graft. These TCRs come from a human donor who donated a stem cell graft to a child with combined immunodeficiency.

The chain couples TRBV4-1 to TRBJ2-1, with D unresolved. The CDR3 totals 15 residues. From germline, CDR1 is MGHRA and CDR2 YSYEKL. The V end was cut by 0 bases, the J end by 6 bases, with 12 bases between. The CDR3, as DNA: TGCGCCAGCAGCCAAGACCTGGGTCTCGTCAATGAGCAGTTCTTC. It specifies CASSQDLGLVNEQFF.

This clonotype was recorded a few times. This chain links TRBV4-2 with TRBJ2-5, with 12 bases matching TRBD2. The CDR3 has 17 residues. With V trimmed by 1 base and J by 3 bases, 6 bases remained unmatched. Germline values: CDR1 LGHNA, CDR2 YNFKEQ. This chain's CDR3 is CASSQAASGGAEETQYF. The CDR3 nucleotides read TGTGCCAGCAGCCAAGCGGCTAGCGGGGGGGCCGAAGAGACCCAGTACTTC.

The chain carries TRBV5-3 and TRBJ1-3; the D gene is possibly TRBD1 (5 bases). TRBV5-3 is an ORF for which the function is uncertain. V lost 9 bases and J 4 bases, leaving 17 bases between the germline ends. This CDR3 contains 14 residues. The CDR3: CATRERTHGNTIYF. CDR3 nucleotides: TGTGCCACAAGGGAGCGGACACACGGAAACACCATATATTTT.

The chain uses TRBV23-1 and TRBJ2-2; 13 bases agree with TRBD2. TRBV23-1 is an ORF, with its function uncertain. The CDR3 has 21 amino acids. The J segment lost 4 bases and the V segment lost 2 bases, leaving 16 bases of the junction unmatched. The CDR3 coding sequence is TGCGCCAGCAGTCAAGGGGCCATTACGACTAGCGGGAGGCCGGCCACCGGGGAGCTGTTTTTT. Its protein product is CASSQGAITTSGRPATGELFF.

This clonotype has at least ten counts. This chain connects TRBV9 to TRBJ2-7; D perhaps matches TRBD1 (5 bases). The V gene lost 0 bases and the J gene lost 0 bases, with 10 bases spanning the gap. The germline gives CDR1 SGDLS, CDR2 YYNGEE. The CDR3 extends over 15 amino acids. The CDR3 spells CASSVEGFSSYEQYF. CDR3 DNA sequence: TGTGCCAGCAGCGTAGAGGGGTTTAGCTCCTACGAGCAGTACTTC.

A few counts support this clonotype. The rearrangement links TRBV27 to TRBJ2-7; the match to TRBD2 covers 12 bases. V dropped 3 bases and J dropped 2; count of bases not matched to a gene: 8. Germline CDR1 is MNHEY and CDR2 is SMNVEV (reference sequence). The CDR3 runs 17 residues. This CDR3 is CASSFRRGLAGTYEQYF. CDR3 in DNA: TGTGCCAGCAGTTTCCGGAGGGGACTAGCGGGTACCTACGAGCAGTACTTC.

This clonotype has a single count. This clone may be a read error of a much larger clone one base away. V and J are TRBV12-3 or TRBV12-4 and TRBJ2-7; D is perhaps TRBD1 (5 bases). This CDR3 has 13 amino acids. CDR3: CAISFRQSYEQYF. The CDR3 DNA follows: TGTGCCATCAGTTTTAGACAGTCCTACGAGCAGTACTTC.

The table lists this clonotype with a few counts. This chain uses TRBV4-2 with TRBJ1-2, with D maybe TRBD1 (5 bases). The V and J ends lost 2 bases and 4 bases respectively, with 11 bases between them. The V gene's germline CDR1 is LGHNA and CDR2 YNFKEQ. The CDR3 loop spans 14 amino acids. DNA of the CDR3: TGTGCCAGCAGCCAAACCGGGACGTTCTATGGCTACACCTTC. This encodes CASSQTGTFYGYTF.

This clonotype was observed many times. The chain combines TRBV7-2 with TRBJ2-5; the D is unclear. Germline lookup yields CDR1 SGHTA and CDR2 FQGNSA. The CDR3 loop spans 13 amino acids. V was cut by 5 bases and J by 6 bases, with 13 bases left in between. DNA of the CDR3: TGTGCCAGCAGCCCGAGCTTGGTTAAGACCCAGTACTTC. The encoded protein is CASSPSLVKTQYF.

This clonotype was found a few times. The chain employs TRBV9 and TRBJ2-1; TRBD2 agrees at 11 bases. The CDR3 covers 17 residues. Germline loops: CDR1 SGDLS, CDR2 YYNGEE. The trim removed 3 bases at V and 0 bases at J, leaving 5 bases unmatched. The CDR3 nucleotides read TGTGCCAGCAGCGAACCTACTAGCGGGAGCTCCTACAATGAGCAGTTCTTC. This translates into CASSEPTSGSSYNEQFF. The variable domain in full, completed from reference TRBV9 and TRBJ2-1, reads DSGVTQTPKHLITATGQRVTLRCSPRSGDLSVYWYQQSLDQGLQFLIQYYNGEERAKGNILERFSAQQFPDLHSELNLSSLELGDSALYFCASSEPTSGSSYNEQFFGPGTRLTVL.

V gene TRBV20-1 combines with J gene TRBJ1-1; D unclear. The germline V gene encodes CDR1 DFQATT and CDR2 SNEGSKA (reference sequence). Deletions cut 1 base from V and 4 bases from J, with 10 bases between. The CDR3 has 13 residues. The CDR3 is CSARVEGSTEAFF. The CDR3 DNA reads TGCAGTGCTAGAGTGGAAGGATCCACTGAAGCTTTCTTT.

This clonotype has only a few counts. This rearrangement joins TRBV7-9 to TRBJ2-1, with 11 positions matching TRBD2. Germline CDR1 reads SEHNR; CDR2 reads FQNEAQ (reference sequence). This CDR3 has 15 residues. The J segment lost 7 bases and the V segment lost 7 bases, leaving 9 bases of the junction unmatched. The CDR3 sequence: CASTLISGRENEQFF. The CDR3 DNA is TGTGCCAGCACCCTAATTAGCGGGAGGGAAAATGAGCAGTTCTTC. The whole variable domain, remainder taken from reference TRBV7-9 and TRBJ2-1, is DTGVSQNPRHKITKRGQNVTFRCDPISEHNRLYWYRQTLGQGPEFLTYFQNEAQLEKSRLLSDRFSAERPKGSFSTLEIQRTEQGDSAMYLCASTLISGRENEQFFGPGTRLTVL.

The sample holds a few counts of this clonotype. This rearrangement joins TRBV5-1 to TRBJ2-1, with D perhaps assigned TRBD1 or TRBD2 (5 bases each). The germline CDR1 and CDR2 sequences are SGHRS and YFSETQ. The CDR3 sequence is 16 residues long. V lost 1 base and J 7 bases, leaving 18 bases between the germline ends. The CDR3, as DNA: TGCGCCAGCAGCTTGTCCGGGACCTTACCCTTGAATGAGCAGTTCTTC. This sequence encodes CASSLSGTLPLNEQFF.

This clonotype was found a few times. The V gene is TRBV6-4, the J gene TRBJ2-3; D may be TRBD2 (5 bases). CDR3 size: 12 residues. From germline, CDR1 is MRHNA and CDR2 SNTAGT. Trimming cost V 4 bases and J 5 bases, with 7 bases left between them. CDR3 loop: CASSAEGDTQYF. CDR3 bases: TGTGCCAGCAGTGCTGAGGGAGATACGCAGTATTTT.

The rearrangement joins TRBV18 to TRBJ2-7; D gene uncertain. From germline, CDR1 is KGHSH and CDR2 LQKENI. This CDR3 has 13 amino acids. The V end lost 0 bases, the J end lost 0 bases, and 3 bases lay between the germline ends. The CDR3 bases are TGTGCCAGCTCACCACCGGACTCCTACGAGCAGTACTTC. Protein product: CASSPPDSYEQYF.